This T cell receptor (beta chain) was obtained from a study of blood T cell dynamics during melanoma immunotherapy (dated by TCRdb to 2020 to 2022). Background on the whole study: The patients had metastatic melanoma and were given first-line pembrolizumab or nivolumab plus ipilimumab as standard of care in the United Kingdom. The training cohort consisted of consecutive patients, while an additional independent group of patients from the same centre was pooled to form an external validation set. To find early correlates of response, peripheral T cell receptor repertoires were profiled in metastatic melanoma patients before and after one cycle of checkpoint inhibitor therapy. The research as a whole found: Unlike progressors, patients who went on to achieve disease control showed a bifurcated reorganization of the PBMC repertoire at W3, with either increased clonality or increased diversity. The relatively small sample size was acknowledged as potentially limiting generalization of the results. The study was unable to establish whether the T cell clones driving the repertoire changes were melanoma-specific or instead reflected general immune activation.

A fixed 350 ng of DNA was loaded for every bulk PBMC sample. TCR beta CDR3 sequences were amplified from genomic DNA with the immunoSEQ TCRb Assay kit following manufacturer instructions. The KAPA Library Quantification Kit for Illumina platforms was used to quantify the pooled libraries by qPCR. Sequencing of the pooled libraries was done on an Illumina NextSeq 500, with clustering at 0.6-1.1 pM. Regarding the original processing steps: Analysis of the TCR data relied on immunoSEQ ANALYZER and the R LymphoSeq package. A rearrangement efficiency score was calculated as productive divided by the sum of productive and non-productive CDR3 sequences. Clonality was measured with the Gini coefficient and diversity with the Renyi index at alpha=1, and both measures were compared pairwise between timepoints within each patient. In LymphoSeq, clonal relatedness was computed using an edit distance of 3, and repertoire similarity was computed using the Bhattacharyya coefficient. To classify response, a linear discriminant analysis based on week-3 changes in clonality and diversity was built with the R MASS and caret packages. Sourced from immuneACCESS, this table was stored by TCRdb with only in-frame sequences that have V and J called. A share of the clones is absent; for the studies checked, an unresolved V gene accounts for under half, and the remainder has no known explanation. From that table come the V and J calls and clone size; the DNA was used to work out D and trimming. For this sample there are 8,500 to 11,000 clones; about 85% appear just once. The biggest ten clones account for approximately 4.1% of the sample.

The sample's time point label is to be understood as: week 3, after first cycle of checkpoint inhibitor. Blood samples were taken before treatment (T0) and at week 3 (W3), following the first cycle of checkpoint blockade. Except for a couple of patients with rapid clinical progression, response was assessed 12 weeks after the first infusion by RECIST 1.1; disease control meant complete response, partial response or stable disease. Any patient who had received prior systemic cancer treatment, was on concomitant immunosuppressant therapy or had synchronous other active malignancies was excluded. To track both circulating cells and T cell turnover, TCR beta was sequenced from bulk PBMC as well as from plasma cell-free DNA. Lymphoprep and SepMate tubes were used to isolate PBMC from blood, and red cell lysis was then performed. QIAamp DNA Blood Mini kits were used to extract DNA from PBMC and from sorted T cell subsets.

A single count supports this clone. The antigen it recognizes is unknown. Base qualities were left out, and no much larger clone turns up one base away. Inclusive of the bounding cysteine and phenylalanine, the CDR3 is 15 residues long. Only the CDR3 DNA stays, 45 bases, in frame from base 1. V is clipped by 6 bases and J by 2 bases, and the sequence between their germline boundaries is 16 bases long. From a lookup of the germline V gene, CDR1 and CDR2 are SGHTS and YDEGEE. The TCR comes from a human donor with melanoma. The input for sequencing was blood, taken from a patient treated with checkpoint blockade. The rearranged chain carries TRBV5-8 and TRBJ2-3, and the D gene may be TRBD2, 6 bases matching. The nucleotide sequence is TGTGCCAGCACCCCTCAGGGACTCCTCACAGATACGCAGTATTTT. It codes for CASTPQGLLTDTQYF.